These T cell receptor beta chains were read from a single sample in a study of technical replicates of blood from a handful of donors. Clones were read by immunoSEQ multiplex PCR, and TCRdb kept only the in-frame ones, dropping some. The sample gives approximately 81,000 clones, just over 95% of which show up once; roughly 0.34% is in the top ten. Sequencing was performed on T cells isolated from PBMCs. The receptors were sampled from a human donor in good health. CDR3s include the opening cysteine and the closing phenylalanine or tryptophan. Fields, in order: J gene, V gene, clone size, D gene, CDR3 protein, CDR3 DNA. D genes are given only for firm matches. The size entry is marked missing in some rows and otherwise reads once, few, many or a size class.

TRBJ1-1 | TRBV19 | - | - | CASSKDRMNTEAFF | TGTGCCAGTAGTAAAGACAGGATGAACACTGAAGCTTTCTTT
TRBJ2-2 | TRBV5-1 | once | - | CASSLDTYTGELFF | TGCGCCAGCAGCTTGGACACCTACACCGGGGAGCTGTTTTTT
TRBJ2-1 | TRBV30 | - | - | CAWTGSRDKPNEQFF | TGTGCCTGGACAGGGTCGAGGGACAAACCCAATGAGCAGTTCTTC
TRBJ1-3 | TRBV6-6 | - | TRBD1 | CAISQDRANTIYF | TGTGCCATCTCCCAGGACAGGGCAAACACCATATATTTT
TRBJ1-5 | TRBV28 | - | TRBD1 | CASSRTGGLGNQPQHF | TGTGCCAGCAGTAGGACAGGGGGTTTGGGCAATCAGCCCCAGCATTTT
TRBJ2-1 | TRBV5-1 | - | TRBD2 | CASSKRLAGGVSYNEQFF | TGCGCCAGCAGCAAACGACTAGCGGGAGGGGTCTCCTACAATGAGCAGTTCTTC
TRBJ1-4 | TRBV2 | - | - | CASSEALYTEKLFF | TGTGCCAGCAGTGAAGCGCTTTACACCGAAAAACTGTTTTTT
TRBJ2-7 | TRBV6-5 | - | TRBD2 | CASSEAGGSYEQYF | TGTGCCAGCAGCGAAGCGGGAGGTTCCTACGAGCAGTACTTC
TRBJ2-7 | TRBV5-1 | - | - | CASSLARQPSHEQYF | TGCGCCAGCAGCCTTGCTCGACAGCCCTCACACGAGCAGTACTTC
TRBJ1-4 | TRBV10-3 | - | - | CAISEAKGYVGEKLFF | TGTGCCATCAGTGAAGCCAAGGGGTACGTAGGTGAAAAACTGTTTTTT
TRBJ1-3 | TRBV6-5 | - | - | CASSYSGELWGNTIYF | TGTGCCAGCAGTTATTCGGGGGAGTTGTGGGGAAACACCATATATTTT
TRBJ2-1 | TRBV30 | - | - | CAWTGNFDYNEQFF | TGTGCCTGGACAGGGAACTTTGACTACAATGAGCAGTTCTTC
TRBJ2-7 | TRBV6-6 | - | - | CASTDRDISYEQYF | TGTGCCAGCACCGACCGGGACATTTCCTACGAGCAGTACTTC
TRBJ1-5 | TRBV7-9 | - | TRBD1 | CASSLAVGGGNQPQHF | TGTGCCAGCAGCTTAGCGGTAGGGGGCGGCAATCAGCCCCAGCATTTT
TRBJ1-2 | TRBV5-1 | - | - | CASSLDTFDYGYTF | TGCGCCAGCAGCTTGGACACCTTCGACTATGGCTACACCTTC
TRBJ1-5 | TRBV15 | - | - | CATSRTGGPRQPQHF | TGTGCCACCAGCAGAACGGGGGGACCACGGCAGCCCCAGCATTTT